The 26 T cell receptor beta chains reported below all come from one sample, sequenced in a study of regulatory T cells in long-lasting Graves disease. According to the study, TCR beta libraries were built with iRepertoire HTBI primers and CDR3-region Arm-PCR. One entry per CDR3 protein results from TCRdb running MiXCR on the multiplex PCR reads. The repertoire holds 350,000 to 500,000 distinct CDR3 sequences, with 11% to 15% as singletons. The time point here: newly diagnosed GD, antithyroid drugs for less than 3 months. The TCR library was made from RNA that had been extracted from PBMCs in TRIzol. The same sample was also used in a study of T cells in Graves' hyperthyroidism and ophthalmopathy.

The sample in question was peripheral blood mononuclear cells (PBMCs), obtained at new diagnosis, from a patient treated with antithyroid drugs. Every receptor here comes from a woman aged 45-65 years with Graves disease.

This clonotype was observed at least ten times. This chain joins TRBV13 and TRBJ2-7; TRBD1 matches at 7 bases. The V gene end was trimmed by 3 bases and the J gene end by 1 base; junction bases not matched to a gene: 9. Germline loops: CDR1 PRHDT, CDR2 FYEKMQ (reference sequence). The CDR3 contains 16 residues. As DNA, the CDR3 is TGTGCCAGCAGCTTCTTCGGGACAGCCAATTCCTACGAGCAGTACTTC. Residues: CASSFFGTANSYEQYF.

The V and J genes are TRBV5-8 and TRBJ2-1; 11 bases agree with TRBD2. The length of the CDR3 is 17 residues. J lost 6 bases, V lost 0 bases, and 8 bases had no gene match. The germline V gene has CDR1 SGHTS and CDR2 YDEGEE. CDR3 bases: TGTGCCAGCAGCTTGGGGTTAACTAGCGGGAGCTCCAATGAGCAGTTCTTC. Amino acid sequence: CASSLGLTSGSSNEQFF.

With respect to this clonotype: This CDR3 fails to terminate in the conserved phenylalanine or tryptophan, so it likely reflects a read error. The limits of the CDR3 on the DNA are not certain, so only TCRdb's listed CDR3 is given. The chain is built from TRBV20-1 and TRBJ2-1; the table calls TRBD2, which could not be checked here. Germline V gene sequence: CDR1 DFQATT, CDR2 SNEGSKA (reference sequence). The CDR3 sequence runs 12 residues, both termini included. CDR3 residues: CSAPGLAGVWVP.

There are many counts of this clonotype. The chain links TRBV7-9 to TRBJ1-1, with TRBD1 matching over 8 bases. V lost 2 bases, J lost 7 bases, and 6 bases stayed unmatched. The CDR3 sequence is 14 residues long. From germline, CDR1 is SEHNR and CDR2 FQNEAQ (reference sequence). CDR3 coding DNA: TGTGCCAGCAGCTTACAGGGGGCTTCGAATGAAGCTTTCTTT. Protein: CASSLQGASNEAFF.

This clonotype has a count of ten or more. The chain joins TRBV28 to TRBJ1-2; D may be TRBD1 (5 bases). Germline V gene sequence: CDR1 MDHEN, CDR2 SYDVKM. The CDR3 has 15 amino acids. Trimming left V 7 bases short and J 5 bases short, with 20 bases between. Here the CDR3 DNA reads TGTGCCAGCACCCCGGGGGAACTTCGTGGGTATGGCTACACCTTC. It encodes CASTPGELRGYGYTF.

In the case of this clonotype: A much larger clone lies a single base off, so this may be a read error. CDR3 coding DNA: TGTGCCAACAGTTTACCGTGGGCGGGAGTTCCCTACGAGCAGTACTTC. Its protein is CANSLPWAGVPYEQYF. The chain uses TRBV28 and TRBJ2-7; 7 bases agree with TRBD2. This CDR3 contains 16 residues. The germline CDR1 and CDR2 sequences are MDHEN and SYDVKM.

This clonotype was recorded many times. The rearrangement links TRBV12-3 or TRBV12-4 to TRBJ2-1, with TRBD2 matching 10 bases. The CDR3 runs 16 residues. Unmatched junction bases numbered 7, after V lost 3 bases and J lost 5 bases. The CDR3 bases are TGTGCCAGCAGTTTGTCTAGCGGGAGTCCGGACAATGAGCAGTTCTTC. Its protein product is CASSLSSGSPDNEQFF.

This clonotype has ten or more counts. The J gene is TRBJ2-2, the V gene TRBV6-6; D is uncertain. Trimming took off 0 bases at V and 1 base at J, with 9 bases between the two ends. This CDR3 comprises 16 residues. Germline assignment: CDR1 MNHNY and CDR2 SVGAGI (reference sequence). The CDR3 nucleotides read TGTGCCAGCAGTTACTCGATCATTGAGAACACCGGGGAGCTGTTTTTT. It codes for CASSYSIIENTGELFF.

At least ten counts were recorded for this clonotype. The chain is built from TRBV27 and TRBJ2-5, with 12 bases matching TRBD2. Germline CDR1 reads MNHEY; CDR2 reads SMNVEV (reference sequence). The trim removed 2 bases at V and 3 bases at J, leaving 1 base unmatched. There are 15 residues in the CDR3. In nucleotides, the CDR3 is TGTGCCAGCAGTTTAGGACTAGCGGGAAAAGAGACCCAGTACTTC. Its translation: CASSLGLAGKETQYF.

This clonotype came up many times. The CDR3 sequence is CASSESGVDTQYF. Written as DNA, the CDR3 is TGTGCCAGCAGTGAAAGTGGGGTGGATACGCAGTATTTT. The V gene is TRBV6-1, the J gene TRBJ2-3; no definite D call. V lost 2 bases and J lost 6, with 9 bases in between. CDR3 length: 13 amino acids. Germline values: CDR1 MNHNS, CDR2 SASEGT.

This clonotype was seen more than once but under ten times. This sequence joins TRBV4-1 and TRBJ2-7; weak D call: TRBD2 (6 bases). The CDR3 is 18 residues long. V lost 0 bases and J 2 bases, leaving 20 bases between the germline ends. The germline V gene has CDR1 MGHRA and CDR2 YSYEKL. Here the CDR3 DNA reads TGCGCCAGCAGCCAAGATAGGCCGGCGGGATTCCTAACCTACGAGCAGTACTTC. Encoded protein: CASSQDRPAGFLTYEQYF.

The chain links TRBV16 to TRBJ2-6, with a tentative D call TRBD1 (6 bases). CDR3 length: 16 amino acids. The germline CDR1 and CDR2 sequences are KGHSY and FQNENV. V shed 3 bases and J shed 0 bases, with 9 bases lying between them. The chain's CDR3 is CASSHRQVSGANVLTF. DNA for the CDR3: TGTGCCAGCAGCCATAGACAGGTCTCTGGGGCCAACGTCCTGACTTTC.

This clonotype was seen repeatedly, ten times or more. V gene TRBV12-3 or TRBV12-4 combines with J gene TRBJ1-2; 11 positions match TRBD1. The length of the CDR3 is 15 residues. V was clipped by 5 bases and J by 2 bases; unmatched bases: 4. The DNA of the CDR3 is TGTGCCAGCAGTATCGGACAGGGGGCAAACTATGGCTACACCTTC. This codes for CASSIGQGANYGYTF.

This rearrangement joins TRBV7-9 to TRBJ1-6; D unresolved. V lost 2 bases to trimming and J lost 3 bases, with 11 bases between them. The germline V gene encodes CDR1 SEHNR and CDR2 FQNEAQ (reference sequence). The CDR3 sequence is 16 residues long. The CDR3 region has the DNA TGTGCCAGCAGCTTAACCCGACTCAGCTATAATTCACCCCTCCACTTT. The encoded protein is CASSLTRLSYNSPLHF.

This clonotype occurred a few times. A much larger clone differs from this one at a single base, so this may be a read error. The CDR3 bases are TGTGCCAGCAGCCAAGTTCAGCGAGAGACCCAGTACTTC. This gives the protein CASSQVQRETQYF. The V gene is TRBV3-1, the J gene TRBJ2-5; D is uncertain. Germline lookup yields CDR1 LGHDT and CDR2 YNNKEL (reference sequence). Trimming took 1 base from V and 4 from J, leaving 7 bases between them. This CDR3 has 13 residues.

Remarks on this clonotype: A much bigger clone sits one base away, suggesting this may be a read error. This chain joins TRBV28 and TRBJ1-4; weak D call: TRBD1 (6 bases). V was clipped by 3 bases and J by 8 bases, with 16 bases between them. The V gene's germline CDR1 is MDHEN and CDR2 SYDVKM. The CDR3 has 15 residues. The CDR3 loop reads CASSLGAGAWEKLFF. CDR3 nucleotide sequence: TGTGCCAGCAGTTTGGGGGCAGGGGCCTGGGAAAAACTGTTTTTT.

The V gene is TRBV9, the J gene TRBJ2-2; 9 bases match TRBD1. V gave up 1 base and J gave up 4 bases; unmatched junction bases: 5. This CDR3 has 16 residues. Germline V gives CDR1 SGDLS, CDR2 YYNGEE. CDR3 amino acids: CASSVTGQGFTGELFF. The CDR3 DNA is TGTGCCAGCAGCGTAACAGGACAGGGGTTCACCGGGGAGCTGTTTTTT.

This clonotype is a singleton in its sample. The V gene is TRBV7-9, the J gene TRBJ1-6; D possibly corresponds to TRBD1 (5 bases). The CDR3 runs to 19 residues. V gave up 4 bases and J gave up 0 bases, with 19 bases separating them. Germline V gene lookup returns CDR1 SEHNR and CDR2 FQNEAQ (reference sequence). Written as DNA, the CDR3 is TGTGCCAGCAGCTCCACCCGCCCGGGGGAGACCTCCTATAATTCACCCCTCCACTTT. Amino acid sequence: CASSSTRPGETSYNSPLHF.

In its sample, this clonotype was seen a few times. This chain uses TRBV6-2 or TRBV6-3 with TRBJ2-1, with 8 positions matching TRBD2. With 1 base clipped from V and 6 bases from J, the junction kept 8 bases outside the gene matches. Germline V gene sequence: CDR1 MNHEY, CDR2 SVGEGT. This CDR3 is 16 amino acids long. The CDR3 loop reads CASSYWGVSGVNEQFF. CDR3 coding DNA: TGTGCCAGCAGTTACTGGGGGGTTAGCGGGGTCAATGAGCAGTTCTTC.

The V call is TRBV6-1, the J call TRBJ1-5; tentatively, D is TRBD1 (5 bases). V was pared by 6 bases and J by 3 bases, with 9 bases between. Germline CDR1 MNHNS, CDR2 SASEGT. The CDR3 runs 13 residues. This CDR3 is CASRGQPNQPQHF. The CDR3 coding sequence is TGTGCCAGCAGAGGACAACCCAATCAGCCCCAGCATTTT.

This clonotype was seen ten or more times. The V and J genes are TRBV29-1 and TRBJ2-7; D not certain. This CDR3 region has 12 residues. The germline V gene encodes CDR1 SQVTM and CDR2 ANQGSEA. The ends were cut back, 6 bases at V and 2 bases at J, with 11 bases in the middle. CDR3 loop: CSVATETYEQYF. CDR3 nucleotide sequence: TGCAGCGTGGCGACGGAAACCTACGAGCAGTACTTC.

In this sample, this clonotype turned up a few times. The chain links TRBV9 to TRBJ1-6; 10 bases agree with TRBD1. CDR1 is SGDLS and CDR2 is YYNGEE in the germline V gene. This CDR3 has 15 amino acids. The ends lost 3 bases at V and 8 bases at J; junction bases unmatched: 5. CDR3 loop: CASSADRGVDSPLHF. The CDR3 DNA reads as TGTGCCAGCAGCGCGGACAGGGGGGTGGATTCACCCCTCCACTTT.

This clonotype was observed at least ten times. This chain uses TRBV30 with TRBJ2-7, with 8 nucleotides matching TRBD1. Losses at the gene ends were 4 bases for V and 3 bases for J; bases not matched to a gene: 11. The CDR3 covers 15 residues. Germline CDR1 GTSNPN, CDR2 SVGIG (reference sequence). CDR3 protein: CAWTHPRGLGYEQYF. CDR3 bases: TGTGCCTGGACCCACCCCAGGGGGCTAGGCTACGAGCAGTACTTC.

At least ten counts were recorded for this clonotype. The rearrangement links TRBV3-1 to TRBJ2-7, with TRBD2 as a possible D gene (6 bases). Looked up from germline, CDR1 is LGHDT and CDR2 is YNNKEL (reference sequence). The length of the CDR3 is 14 residues. Deletions cut 4 bases from V and 2 bases from J, with 12 bases between. CDR3 DNA: TGTGCCAGCAGCCTCGGGACTCTCCCCTACGAGCAGTACTTC. It translates to CASSLGTLPYEQYF.

At least ten counts were recorded for this clonotype. The chain recombines TRBV5-1 with TRBJ2-1; no clear D. There are 16 residues in the CDR3. CDR1 is SGHRS, CDR2 YFSETQ, per germline. Trimming shortened V by 0 bases and J by 3 bases, and 13 bases separated the two germline ends. CDR3 region: CASSLVSRRFYNEQFF. In DNA form, the CDR3 reads TGCGCCAGCAGCTTGGTTAGCCGCCGATTCTACAATGAGCAGTTCTTC.

This clonotype occurred many times. The J gene is TRBJ2-7, the V gene TRBV7-9; the D gene could be TRBD1 or TRBD2 (5 bases each). V lost 5 bases and J lost 3, with 11 bases in between. The CDR3 extends over 13 amino acids. Germline-derived CDR1 and CDR2 are SEHNR and FQNEAQ (reference sequence). Here the CDR3 DNA reads TGTGCCAGCAGCCGGGACCCCGACTACGAGCAGTACTTC. This codes for CASSRDPDYEQYF.